These 27 T cell receptor beta chains were all obtained from the same sample, sequenced in a study of T cell changes during pregnancy in multiple sclerosis. Measured with immunoSEQ multiplex PCR; TCRdb has only the in-frame clones, and not every one. The sample contains about 49,000 clones, 85% to 95% of which appear only once. Material: CD8+ T cells from peripheral blood mononuclear cells, obtained in the first trimester of pregnancy. The receptors were sampled from a female donor with multiple sclerosis, enrolled in a pregnancy study.

V is TRBV28 and J is TRBJ1-5; 8 bases line up with TRBD1. The CDR3 spans 15 residues. Trimming took 6 bases from V and 2 from J; bases not matched to a gene: 6. Germline loops: CDR1 MDHEN, CDR2 SYDVKM. This CDR3 is CASRSRGLGNQPQHF. The CDR3, as DNA: TGTGCCAGCAGGTCCAGGGGGCTTGGCAATCAGCCCCAGCATTTT.

This chain joins TRBV5-1 and TRBJ2-1; D is perhaps TRBD1 (6 bases). CDR1 SGHRS and CDR2 YFSETQ come from the germline V gene. V was trimmed by 0 bases and J by 1 base, leaving 11 bases between them. The CDR3 is made up of 16 amino acids. CDR3: CASSLGGGRSYNEQFF. DNA for the CDR3: TGCGCCAGCAGCTTGGGTGGGGGCAGGTCCTACAATGAGCAGTTCTTC. Based on the CDR3 plus reference TRBV5-1 and TRBJ2-1, the full variable domain is KAGVTQTPRYLIKTRGQQVTLSCSPISGHRSVSWYQQTPGQGLQFLFEYFSETQRNKGNFPGRFSGRQFSNSRSEMNVSTLELGDSALYLCASSLGGGRSYNEQFFGPGTRLTVL.

The chain couples TRBV7-6 to TRBJ2-2, with D possibly TRBD2 on 7 matching bases. Trimming cost V 5 bases and J 5 bases, with 18 bases left between them. The germline gives CDR1 SGHVS, CDR2 FNYEAQ. This CDR3 is built from 16 residues. CDR3 amino acids: CASSTPGGQRTGELFF. The CDR3 DNA is TGTGCCAGCAGCACCCCCGGGGGGCAAAGAACCGGGGAGCTGTTTTTT. The whole variable domain, remainder taken from reference TRBV7-6 and TRBJ2-2, is GAGVSQSPRYKVTKRGQDVALRCDPISGHVSLYWYRQALGQGPEFLTYFNYEAQQDKSGLPNDRFSAERPEGSISTLTIQRTEQRDSAMYRCASSTPGGQRTGELFFGEGSRLTVL.

The rearrangement joins TRBV23-1 to TRBJ2-2; 9 bases are shared with TRBD1. TRBV23-1 is an ORF; its function is uncertain. After removal of 6 bases from V and 5 bases from J, the junction contained 7 bases not matched to a gene. This CDR3 spans 15 amino acids. CDR3 residues: CASRLTGGYTGELFF. DNA for the CDR3: TGCGCCAGCAGACTTACAGGGGGCTATACCGGGGAGCTGTTTTTT.

V and J are TRBV5-6 and TRBJ1-2; 7 bases fit TRBD1. This CDR3 spans 13 amino acids. From germline, CDR1 is SGHDT and CDR2 YYEEEE. Trimming removed 1 base from V and 7 bases from J; junction bases left unmatched: 4. In DNA, the CDR3 is TGTGCCAGCAGCTTGTCAAGGGGGCTTGGCTACACCTTC. Translating gives CASSLSRGLGYTF.

J is TRBJ2-5 and V is TRBV28, with D perhaps TRBD2 (5 bases). Per germline, CDR1 MDHEN and CDR2 SYDVKM. The V end was cut by 3 bases, the J end by 2 bases, with 10 bases between. CDR3 length: 14 residues. CDR3 sequence reads: CASSFGVYQETQYF. CDR3 sequence (DNA): TGTGCCAGCAGTTTCGGGGTTTATCAAGAGACCCAGTACTTC.

The chain joins TRBV7-8 to TRBJ2-2; TRBD1 might be the D (5 bases). Germline CDR1 and CDR2: SGHVS and FQNEAQ. The CDR3 runs 14 residues. V dropped 5 bases and J dropped 5 bases, with 12 bases sitting between them. The CDR3 bases are TGTGCCAGCAGCCAAATTAGGGGAACCGGGGAGCTGTTTTTT. It specifies CASSQIRGTGELFF.

V gene TRBV7-2 combines with J gene TRBJ2-7; TRBD1 matches at 8 bases. The CDR3 consists of 17 residues. The V gene's germline CDR1 is SGHTA and CDR2 FQGNSA. V shed 0 bases and J 7 bases; nucleotides not matched to a gene: 14. CDR3 in DNA: TGTGCCAGCAGCTTAGCCGAATATCAGGGGGCGCGGAGGGAGCAGTACTTC. This codes for CASSLAEYQGARREQYF.

The chain joins TRBV30 to TRBJ1-2, with no clear D. The length of the CDR3 is 10 residues. CDR1 and CDR2 from the germline V gene are GTSNPN and SVGIG (reference sequence). The V end lost 4 bases, the J end lost 2 bases, and 2 bases lay between the germline ends. The CDR3 nucleotides read TGTGCCTGGATAAACTATGGCTACACCTTC. Its protein product is CAWINYGYTF.

This clone is a singleton in its sample. The gene calls are TRBV11-1 and TRBJ2-5, with a possible D match to TRBD1 (6 bases). Looked up from germline, CDR1 is SGHAT and CDR2 is FQDESV (reference sequence). The V end was cut by 1 base, the J end by 0 bases, with 15 bases between. CDR3 length: 17 amino acids. The CDR3 DNA sequence: TGTGCCAGCAGCTTAGTAGTAGGGGGAGAGTACCAAGAGACCCAGTACTTC. Protein: CASSLVVGGEYQETQYF. The full variable domain, with the rest looked up from reference TRBV11-1 and TRBJ2-5, is EAEVAQSPRYKITEKSQAVAFWCDPISGHATLYWYRQILGQGPELLVQFQDESVVDDSQLPKDRFSAERLKGVDSTLKIQPAELGDSAMYLCASSLVVGGEYQETQYFGPGTRLLVL.

V is TRBV15 and J is TRBJ1-2; no clear D. Trimming stripped 3 bases from V and 6 bases from J, with 14 bases between. This CDR3 spans 14 amino acids. CDR1 is LNHNV and CDR2 is YYDKDF in the germline V gene (reference sequence). The CDR3 region has the DNA TGTGCCACCAGCAGGGTGGGCGGAGCGGATGGCTACACCTTC. Translated, it gives CATSRVGGADGYTF.

The chain recombines TRBV6-6 with TRBJ1-1; no firm D call. The CDR3 length is 15 residues. Germline CDR1 is MNHNY and CDR2 is SVGAGI (reference sequence). V lost 5 bases and J 1 base, leaving 14 bases between the germline ends. Written as DNA, the CDR3 is TGTGCCAGCAGTCTCGACGGTCAGGCGAACACTGAAGCTTTCTTT. This codes for CASSLDGQANTEAFF.

The chain employs TRBV4-1 and TRBJ2-3, with TRBD1 as a possible D gene (5 bases). Germline CDR1 is MGHRA and CDR2 is YSYEKL. The V end lost 4 bases, the J end lost 14 bases, and 22 bases lay between the germline ends. CDR3 size: 14 residues. The CDR3 DNA reads TGCGCCAGCAGCCGGGGCAGCTCCAAGATTCGGGTGTATTTT. Its protein is CASSRGSSKIRVYF.

The chain is built from TRBV4-1 and TRBJ2-7; 8 bases match TRBD1. This CDR3 contains 12 residues. Germline CDR1 is MGHRA and CDR2 is YSYEKL. V was pared by 5 bases and J by 6 bases, with 3 bases of the junction left unmatched. The CDR3 sequence: CASSGTGLEQYF. The CDR3 DNA sequence: TGCGCCAGCAGCGGGACAGGTCTCGAGCAGTACTTC.

This chain connects TRBV27 to TRBJ2-3; a possible D gene is TRBD2 (6 bases). V lost 4 bases and J lost 6, with 11 bases in between. The CDR3 consists of 13 residues. Germline V gives CDR1 MNHEY, CDR2 SMNVEV (reference sequence). In nucleotides, the CDR3 is TGTGCCAGCAGTTCCCGGGGGAGGGATACGCAGTATTTT. Residues: CASSSRGRDTQYF.

The V call is TRBV6-1, the J call TRBJ2-1, with 7 bases fitting TRBD2. V trimming: 6 bases; J trimming: 7 bases; junction bases outside the gene matches: 9. CDR3 length equals 14 residues. Germline values: CDR1 MNHNS, CDR2 SASEGT. For the CDR3, the DNA is TGTGCCAGCAGGACTAGCATCCTGAGGAATGAGCAGTTCTTC. This codes for CASRTSILRNEQFF.

This sequence joins TRBV9 and TRBJ1-5; maybe TRBD1 (6 bases). Trimming took off 0 bases at V and 4 bases at J, with 11 bases between the two ends. Germline lookup yields CDR1 SGDLS and CDR2 YYNGEE. The CDR3 length is 15 residues. The DNA of the CDR3 is TGTGCCAGCAGCGTAGGCGGGGGCCTGAATCAGCCCCAGCATTTT. Encoded protein: CASSVGGGLNQPQHF.

The chain employs TRBV29-1 and TRBJ2-5, with a weak D call TRBD1 (7 bases). From germline, CDR1 is SQVTM and CDR2 ANQGSEA. The CDR3 loop spans 13 amino acids. Trimming stripped 3 bases from V and 1 base from J, with 9 bases between. CDR3 sequence (DNA): TGCAGCGTTGACCAGGGGGGCCAAGAGACCCAGTACTTC. This sequence encodes CSVDQGGQETQYF.

The J gene is TRBJ2-7, the V gene TRBV7-9, with D unresolved. CDR1 and CDR2 (germline): SEHNR, FQNEAQ (reference sequence). Trimming took 4 bases from V and 2 from J, leaving 12 bases between them. The CDR3 runs to 14 residues. CDR3 region: CASSSVLQPYEQYF. In DNA, the CDR3 is TGTGCCAGCAGCTCGGTCCTACAGCCCTACGAGCAGTACTTC.

The chain has TRBV7-9 and TRBJ2-3; D may be TRBD2 (6 bases). CDR1 is SEHNR, CDR2 FQNEAQ, per germline (reference sequence). The CDR3 has 12 amino acids. The V and J ends lost 4 bases and 10 bases respectively, with 12 bases between them. The chain's CDR3 is CASSSFGGSQYF. The CDR3, as DNA: TGTGCCAGCAGCTCGTTCGGGGGTTCGCAGTATTTT.

The chain carries TRBV28 and TRBJ2-7, with 9 bases lining up with TRBD1. In germline, CDR1 is MDHEN, CDR2 SYDVKM. The CDR3 covers 14 residues. V trimming: 8 bases; J trimming: 6 bases; junction bases outside the gene matches: 11. CDR3 nucleotide sequence: TGTGCCAGCTGCTTGGGGGACAGGGATAGCGAGCAGTACTTC. Amino acids: CASCLGDRDSEQYF.

The chain links TRBV9 to TRBJ2-2, with D possibly being TRBD2 (5 bases). Looked up from germline, CDR1 is SGDLS and CDR2 is YYNGEE. The CDR3 contains 16 residues. The ends were cut back, 0 bases at V and 0 bases at J, with 9 bases in the middle. The CDR3 DNA sequence: TGTGCCAGCAGCGTAGGCGGGTCCCCGAACACCGGGGAGCTGTTTTTT. Translating gives CASSVGGSPNTGELFF.

The chain links TRBV27 to TRBJ2-7; TRBD2 is a possible D gene (5 bases). Germline loops: CDR1 MNHEY, CDR2 SMNVEV (reference sequence). The CDR3 has 12 residues. V dropped 4 bases and J dropped 4 bases, with 8 bases sitting between them. The CDR3 region is CASSSGSYEQYF. DNA of the CDR3: TGTGCCAGCAGTTCGGGGTCTTACGAGCAGTACTTC.

The chain uses TRBV7-8 and TRBJ2-7, with TRBD1 identical over 7 bases. J lost 1 base, V lost 5 bases, and 8 bases had no gene match. The germline V gene has CDR1 SGHVS and CDR2 FQNEAQ. This CDR3 contains 15 residues. CDR3 coding DNA: TGTGCCAGCAGCATCCAGGGGGTTTTATCCTACGAGCAGTACTTC. Translated, it gives CASSIQGVLSYEQYF.

The chain links TRBV7-9 to TRBJ2-2; possibly TRBD2 for D (6 bases). Trimming took 1 base from V and 5 from J, leaving 14 bases between them. The CDR3 totals 16 residues. CDR1 is SEHNR, CDR2 FQNEAQ, per germline (reference sequence). The CDR3 region is CASSLVERAGTGELFF. The CDR3 DNA reads as TGTGCCAGCAGCTTAGTGGAGCGGGCAGGAACCGGGGAGCTGTTTTTT.

This clone came up once. V is TRBV27 and J is TRBJ2-3, with TRBD2 identical over 9 bases. Germline V gene sequence: CDR1 MNHEY, CDR2 SMNVEV (reference sequence). Trimming removed 5 bases from V and 2 bases from J; junction bases left unmatched: 5. CDR3 length: 15 residues. Here the CDR3 reads CASSIRLAATDTQYF. The CDR3 region has the DNA TGTGCCAGCAGTATCAGACTAGCGGCCACAGATACGCAGTATTTT.

Worth noting for this clone: This specimen includes other DNA sequences encoding the same CDR3. The chain couples TRBV27 to TRBJ2-7, with a tentative D call TRBD1 (6 bases). The CDR3 runs to 13 residues. Trimming took 2 bases from V and 2 from J, leaving 7 bases between them. CDR1 is MNHEY, CDR2 SMNVEV, per germline (reference sequence). For the CDR3, the DNA is TGTGCCAGCAGTTTAAACAGGGCCTACGAGCAGTACTTC. It specifies CASSLNRAYEQYF.